The 25 T cell receptor beta chains given below trace back to one sample, sequenced in a study of shared clonotypes between healthy human individuals. The method was immunoSEQ multiplex PCR; TCRdb's version includes in-frame clones alone and lacks a portion of them. The data contain about 980,000 clones, around three quarters of them singletons. Sample: memory CD4+ T cells sorted from blood. The sample's subset: CD45RA-negative fraction. The receptors were sampled from a young man in good health.

As for this clone: The same CDR3 can be traced to other DNA sequences in this sample. The rearrangement uses TRBV6-1 and TRBJ2-1; D may be TRBD2 (6 bases). CDR1 and CDR2 from the germline V gene are MNHNS and SASEGT. The V gene lost 1 base and the J gene lost 4 bases, with 11 bases spanning the gap. This CDR3 has 15 residues. CDR3: CASSEGTGGYNEQFF. In DNA form, the CDR3 reads TGTGCCAGCAGTGAAGGAACAGGAGGGTACAATGAGCAGTTCTTC.

The chain uses TRBV28 and TRBJ2-2, with D possibly matching TRBD2 (5 bases). This CDR3 is built from 15 residues. The germline gives CDR1 MDHEN, CDR2 SYDVKM. Between the trimmed V and J ends, which lost 2 bases and 7 bases, there was a span of 14 bases. The CDR3 DNA reads TGTGCCAGCAGTTTAAGACCGAAAGAGGGCGGGGAGCTGTTTTTT. Translating it yields CASSLRPKEGGELFF. Full variable domain (remainder filled in from reference TRBV28 and TRBJ2-2): DVKVTQSSRYLVKRTGEKVFLECVQDMDHENMFWYRQDPGLGLRLIYFSYDVKMKEKGDIPEGYSVSREKKERFSLILESASTNQTSMYLCASSLRPKEGGELFFGEGSRLTVL.

The genes are TRBV5-1 and TRBJ2-1, with TRBD1 as a possible D gene (5 bases). Germline V gene sequence: CDR1 SGHRS, CDR2 YFSETQ. The CDR3 totals 13 residues. Trimming stripped 3 bases from V and 4 bases from J, with 8 bases between. CDR3 sequence (DNA): TGCGCCAGCAGCTATACAGGTTACAATGAGCAGTTCTTC. The encoded protein is CASSYTGYNEQFF.

The rearrangement joins TRBV7-2 to TRBJ2-7; D gene ambiguous. Trimming took off 5 bases at V and 0 bases at J, with 14 bases between the two ends. This CDR3 is 15 amino acids long. In germline, CDR1 is SGHTA, CDR2 FQGNSA. The CDR3 nucleotides are TGTGCCAGCAGCCTGGACGGAAAGGTCTCCTACGAGCAGTACTTC. Translation: CASSLDGKVSYEQYF.

This chain joins TRBV19 and TRBJ2-3, with D possibly being TRBD1 (6 bases). Germline V gene sequence: CDR1 LNHDA, CDR2 SQIVND (reference sequence). V dropped 1 base and J dropped 1 base, with 6 bases sitting between them. This CDR3 region has 14 residues. Here the CDR3 reads CASSIGQGTDTQYF. CDR3 in DNA: TGTGCCAGTAGTATAGGACAGGGCACAGATACGCAGTATTTT.

This clone was seen only a few times. This chain links TRBV5-4 with TRBJ2-7; TRBD2 is a possible D gene (6 bases). This CDR3 is built from 14 residues. Trimming took 0 bases from V and 2 from J, leaving 9 bases between them. CDR1 and CDR2 (germline): SGHNT, YYREEE (reference sequence). DNA for the CDR3: TGTGCCAGCAGCTTGGGCGGGAACCCCTACGAGCAGTACTTC. Its protein product is CASSLGGNPYEQYF.

The genes are TRBV19 and TRBJ1-2, with 7 nucleotides matching TRBD1. The junction had 8 bases not matched to a gene; V was cut back by 6 bases and J by 4 bases. The CDR3 length is 14 residues. The germline CDR1 and CDR2 sequences are LNHDA and SQIVND (reference sequence). The CDR3 DNA reads as TGTGCCAGTAGGCGGACAGGTCATTCCTATGGCTACACCTTC. Amino acids: CASRRTGHSYGYTF.

This chain uses TRBV7-2 with TRBJ1-1; 7 bases line up with TRBD1. V was clipped by 1 base and J by 8 bases; unmatched bases: 4. This CDR3 is built from 13 residues. Per germline, CDR1 SGHTA and CDR2 FQGNSA. The CDR3 reads CASSLGTGTEAFF. The CDR3 coding sequence is TGTGCCAGCAGCTTAGGGACAGGAACGGAAGCTTTCTTT.

In its sample, this clone was seen a few times. This chain joins TRBV2 and TRBJ1-5; 8 nucleotides match TRBD1. The germline V gene has CDR1 SNHLY and CDR2 FYNNEI. This CDR3 is 15 amino acids long. The junction had 4 bases not matched to a gene; V was cut back by 4 bases and J by 2 bases. The CDR3 here is CASSGKDRGNQPQHF. The CDR3 nucleotides are TGTGCCAGCAGTGGGAAGGACAGGGGCAATCAGCCCCAGCATTTT. The whole variable domain, filled in from reference TRBV2 and TRBJ1-5, reads EPEVTQTPSHQVTQMGQEVILRCVPISNHLYFYWYRQILGQKVEFLVSFYNNEISEKSEIFDDQFSVERPDGSNFTLKIRSTKLEDSAMYFCASSGKDRGNQPQHFGDGTRLSIL.

This chain connects TRBV6-5 to TRBJ2-5; no firm D call. Per the germline V gene, CDR1 is MNHEY and CDR2 is SVGAGI. V lost 4 bases to trimming and J lost 5 bases, with 17 bases between them. This CDR3 contains 15 residues. This CDR3 reads CASSSIIRVAETQYF. The CDR3 DNA is TGTGCCAGCAGTTCGATTATAAGGGTGGCCGAGACCCAGTACTTC.

The chain uses TRBV2 and TRBJ1-5; 7 nucleotides agree with TRBD1. From germline, CDR1 is SNHLY and CDR2 FYNNEI. V was pared by 2 bases and J by 3 bases, with 1 base of the junction left unmatched. The CDR3 consists of 14 residues. CDR3 DNA: TGTGCCAGCAGTGAAACAGGGGACAATCAGCCCCAGCATTTT. This codes for CASSETGDNQPQHF.

About this clone: A much larger clone sits a single nucleotide away, making a read error possible. Other DNA sequences in the same sample also yield this CDR3. The rearrangement joins TRBV5-1 to TRBJ2-4; 7 bases map to TRBD1. The CDR3 runs to 13 residues. Germline CDR1 reads SGHRS; CDR2 reads YFSETQ. J was trimmed by 6 bases and V by 0 bases; bases with no gene match: 0. The CDR3 DNA is TGCGCCAGCAGCTTGGGACAGGGAAACATTCAGTACTTC. Translated, it gives CASSLGQGNIQYF.

V gene TRBV29-1 combines with J gene TRBJ1-1, with a possible D match to TRBD1 (5 bases). Germline CDR1 and CDR2: SQVTM and ANQGSEA. V lost 5 bases and J 1 base, leaving 8 bases between the germline ends. The CDR3 sequence is 12 residues long. The CDR3 is CSVKRGNTEAFF. The CDR3 nucleotides read TGCAGCGTTAAGAGGGGGAACACTGAAGCTTTCTTT.

CDR3 nucleotides: TGTGCCAGCAGCTTAGCAGGACTAATGACCGGGGAGCTGTTTTTT. This gives the protein CASSLAGLMTGELFF. The J gene is TRBJ2-2, the V gene TRBV7-8, with D tentatively TRBD2 (6 bases). Germline-derived CDR1 and CDR2 are SGHVS and FQNEAQ. The CDR3 runs to 15 residues. The V end lost 0 bases, the J end lost 5 bases, and 10 bases lay between the germline ends.

This clone was detected only a few times. The genes are TRBV9 and TRBJ2-5; tentative D call: TRBD2 (6 bases). V was pared by 2 bases and J by 2 bases, with 10 bases between. In germline, CDR1 is SGDLS, CDR2 YYNGEE. The CDR3 runs to 14 residues. CDR3 in amino acids: CASSVFGGQETQYF. The CDR3 bases are TGTGCCAGCAGCGTTTTCGGGGGTCAAGAGACCCAGTACTTC.

V is TRBV7-6 and J is TRBJ2-3, with 10 bases lining up with TRBD2. V lost 5 bases, J lost 3 bases, and 8 bases stayed unmatched. CDR3 length: 16 amino acids. Germline loops: CDR1 SGHVS, CDR2 FNYEAQ. CDR3 nucleotides: TGTGCCAGCAGCCCCATAGCGGGAGGAGTTACAGATACGCAGTATTTT. It translates to CASSPIAGGVTDTQYF.

V is TRBV5-4 and J is TRBJ2-3; 10 bases fit TRBD2. In germline, CDR1 is SGHNT, CDR2 YYREEE (reference sequence). This CDR3 spans 14 amino acids. V lost 0 bases and J lost 8; bases outside the gene matches: 3. This CDR3 is CASSLELAGVTQYF. In DNA, the CDR3 is TGTGCCAGCAGCTTGGAGCTAGCGGGAGTTACGCAGTATTTT.

The V and J genes are TRBV9 and TRBJ1-6, with D perhaps TRBD1 (5 bases). The germline CDR1 and CDR2 sequences are SGDLS and YYNGEE. The V end lost 3 bases, the J end lost 8 bases, and 12 bases lay between the germline ends. The CDR3 covers 14 residues. Here the CDR3 reads CASSADSFHSPLHF. The CDR3 coding sequence is TGTGCCAGCAGCGCCGACAGCTTCCATTCACCCCTCCACTTT.

The chain uses TRBV10-1 and TRBJ2-5, with 9 bases lining up with TRBD2. This CDR3 is 15 amino acids long. Germline CDR1 reads WNHNN; CDR2 reads SYGVQD (reference sequence). The CDR3 nucleotides read TGCGCGCAAGGGTTAGCGGGAGATCGGAAAGAGACCCAGTACTTC. Translation gives CAQGLAGDRKETQYF.

This clone was seen a handful of times. J is TRBJ1-5 and V is TRBV30; D uncertain. Germline loops: CDR1 GTSNPN, CDR2 SVGIG (reference sequence). This CDR3 is built from 14 residues. V lost 1 base and J lost 0, with 7 bases in between. The CDR3: CAWSESGSNQPQHF. CDR3 nucleotides: TGTGCCTGGAGTGAGTCAGGTAGCAATCAGCCCCAGCATTTT.

Only one count was recorded for this clone. V gene TRBV7-2 combines with J gene TRBJ2-3, with 7 bases identical to TRBD1. Trimming took 5 bases from V and 5 from J; bases not matched to a gene: 10. The CDR3 consists of 15 residues. Germline CDR1 and CDR2: SGHTA and FQGNSA. The CDR3 here is CASSLWDSQRDTQYF. The CDR3 DNA reads TGTGCCAGCAGCCTTTGGGACAGCCAAAGAGATACGCAGTATTTT. Drawing the rest from reference TRBV7-2 and TRBJ2-3, the complete variable domain is GAGVSQSPSNKVTEKGKDVELRCDPISGHTALYWYRQSLGQGLEFLIYFQGNSAPDKSGLPSDRFSAERTGGSVSTLTIQRTQQEDSAVYLCASSLWDSQRDTQYFGPGTRLTVL.

V is TRBV30 and J is TRBJ1-4, with a weak D call TRBD1 (6 bases). The CDR3 has 14 residues. Germline V gives CDR1 GTSNPN, CDR2 SVGIG (reference sequence). Trimming left V 0 bases short and J 8 bases short, with 13 bases between. CDR3 sequence reads: CAWSVQGGVEKLFF. Written as DNA, the CDR3 is TGTGCCTGGAGTGTACAGGGAGGGGTCGAAAAACTGTTTTTT.

This rearrangement joins TRBV27 to TRBJ1-5, with D unclear. CDR1 is MNHEY and CDR2 is SMNVEV in the germline V gene (reference sequence). This CDR3 has 13 amino acids. Trimming took 5 bases from V and 0 from J, leaving 5 bases between them. In DNA, the CDR3 is TGTGCCAGCAGTAAGGTTAGCAATCAGCCCCAGCATTTT. Translating gives CASSKVSNQPQHF.

The rearrangement joins TRBV6-5 to TRBJ2-1; 9 bases are shared with TRBD2. CDR1 and CDR2 (germline): MNHEY, SVGAGI. The V and J ends lost 4 bases and 5 bases, in that order; junction bases with no gene match: 3. The CDR3 runs to 14 residues. The CDR3 loop reads CASSSPSGNNEQFF. The CDR3 region has the DNA TGTGCCAGCAGTTCCCCTAGCGGGAACAATGAGCAGTTCTTC.

The table lists this clone with many counts. Here the CDR3 reads CASSPTGQGGGYTF. For the CDR3, the DNA is TGTGCCAGCAGCCCTACGGGACAGGGGGGTGGCTACACCTTC. V is TRBV7-2 and J is TRBJ1-2; 11 bases align to TRBD1. Trimming removed 5 bases from V and 7 bases from J; junction bases left unmatched: 6. This CDR3 contains 14 residues. CDR1 is SGHTA, CDR2 FQGNSA, per germline.